The T cell receptor beta chain under discussion was sequenced for a study of blood T cell repertoires in COVID-19. Looking at the study overall: The United States, Italy and Spain were the sources of the acute and convalescent COVID-19 samples. T cells, B-cell-depleted T cells, or PBMCs provided the cDNA or gDNA that served as material.

Trimming took 6 bases from V and 3 from J, leaving 8 bases between them. The CDR3 covers 13 residues. Germline V gene data show CDR1 as MNHEY and CDR2 as SMNVEV (reference sequence). This clone was seen a single time. In the study's own analysis: Estimation of nucleated cell counts was performed using reference gene primer amplification. Here immunoSEQ multiplex PCR was the method, and the copy in TCRdb shows in-frame clones only, minus some. That table is the source of V, J and clone size, and D and trimming were worked out from the DNA. The table records about 55,000 clones, around 85% of them present only once.

The chain uses TRBV27 and TRBJ1-4; D uncertain. This TCR derives from a human donor in a cohort sampled during active COVID-19. The sequencing sample was made of peripheral blood. CDR3 loop: CASRLSPNEKLFF. CDR3 bases: TGTGCCAGCAGACTGTCCCCTAATGAAAAACTGTTTTTT.